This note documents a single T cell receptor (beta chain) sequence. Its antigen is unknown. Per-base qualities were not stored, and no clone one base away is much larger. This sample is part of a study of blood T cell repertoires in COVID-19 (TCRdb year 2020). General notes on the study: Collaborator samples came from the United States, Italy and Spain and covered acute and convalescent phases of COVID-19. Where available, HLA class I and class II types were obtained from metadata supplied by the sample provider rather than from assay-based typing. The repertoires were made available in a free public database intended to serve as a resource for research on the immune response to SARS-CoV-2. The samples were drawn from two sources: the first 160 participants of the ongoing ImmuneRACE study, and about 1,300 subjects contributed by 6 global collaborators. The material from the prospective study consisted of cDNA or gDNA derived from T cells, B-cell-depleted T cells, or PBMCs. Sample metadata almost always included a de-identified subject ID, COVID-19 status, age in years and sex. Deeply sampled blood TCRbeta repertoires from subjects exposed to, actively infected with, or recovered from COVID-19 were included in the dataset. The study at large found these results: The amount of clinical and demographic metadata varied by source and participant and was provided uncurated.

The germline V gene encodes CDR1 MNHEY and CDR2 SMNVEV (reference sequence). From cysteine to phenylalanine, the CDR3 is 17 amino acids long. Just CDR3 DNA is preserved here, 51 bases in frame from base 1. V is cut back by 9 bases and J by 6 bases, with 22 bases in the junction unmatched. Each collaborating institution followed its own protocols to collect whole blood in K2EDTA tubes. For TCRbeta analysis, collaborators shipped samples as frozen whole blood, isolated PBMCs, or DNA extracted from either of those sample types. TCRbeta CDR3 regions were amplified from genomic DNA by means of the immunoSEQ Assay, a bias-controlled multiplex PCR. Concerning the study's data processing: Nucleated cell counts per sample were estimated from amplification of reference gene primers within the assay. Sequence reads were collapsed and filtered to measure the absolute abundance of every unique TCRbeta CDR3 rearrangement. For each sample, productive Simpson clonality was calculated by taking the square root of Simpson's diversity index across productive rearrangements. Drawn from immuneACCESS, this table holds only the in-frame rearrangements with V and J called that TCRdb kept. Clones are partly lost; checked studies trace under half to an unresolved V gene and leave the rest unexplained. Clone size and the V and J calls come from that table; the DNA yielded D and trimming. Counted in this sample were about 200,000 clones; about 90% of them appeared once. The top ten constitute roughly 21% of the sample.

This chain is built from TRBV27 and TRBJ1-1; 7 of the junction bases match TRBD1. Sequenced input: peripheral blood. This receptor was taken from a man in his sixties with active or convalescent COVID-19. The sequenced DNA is TGTGCCAGTCACCGCCGTGGGACAGCGAATTTGGTGGCTGAAGCTTTCTTT. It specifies CASHRRGTANLVAEAFF.